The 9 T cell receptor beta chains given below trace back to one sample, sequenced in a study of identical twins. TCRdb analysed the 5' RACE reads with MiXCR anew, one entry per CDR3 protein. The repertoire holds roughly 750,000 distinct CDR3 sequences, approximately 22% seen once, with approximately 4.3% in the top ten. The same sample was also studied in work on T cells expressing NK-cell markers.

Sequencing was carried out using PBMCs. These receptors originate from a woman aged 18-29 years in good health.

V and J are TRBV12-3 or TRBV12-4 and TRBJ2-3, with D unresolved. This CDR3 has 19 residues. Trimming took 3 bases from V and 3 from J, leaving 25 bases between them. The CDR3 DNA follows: TGTGCCAGCAGTTTCCGGCCCGCCTCTTTGCCCGAAGGGACAGATACGCAGTATTTT. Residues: CASSFRPASLPEGTDTQYF.

The CDR3 loop is CSVGTRVNYGYTF. In nucleotides, the CDR3 is TGCAGCGTCGGGACACGCGTTAACTATGGCTACACCTTC. The rearrangement uses TRBV29-1 and TRBJ1-2; D may be TRBD1 (6 bases). The germline V and J ends were trimmed by 6 bases and 1 base, with 12 bases remaining between them. Per germline, CDR1 SQVTM and CDR2 ANQGSEA. CDR3 length: 13 residues.

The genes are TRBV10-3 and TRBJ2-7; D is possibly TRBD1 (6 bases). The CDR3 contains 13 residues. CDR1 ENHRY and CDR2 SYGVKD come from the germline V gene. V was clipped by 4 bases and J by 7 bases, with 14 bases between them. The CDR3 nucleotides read TGTGCCATCAGTGGGATTTTAAGGGGGGAGCAGTACTTC. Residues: CAISGILRGEQYF.

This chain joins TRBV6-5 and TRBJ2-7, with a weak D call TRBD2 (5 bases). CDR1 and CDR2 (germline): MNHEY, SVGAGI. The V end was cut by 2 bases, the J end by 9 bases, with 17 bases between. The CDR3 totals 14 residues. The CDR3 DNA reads TGTGCCAGCAGTTACGCCAGTGGGAGCGTAGGGCAGTACTTC. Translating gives CASSYASGSVGQYF.

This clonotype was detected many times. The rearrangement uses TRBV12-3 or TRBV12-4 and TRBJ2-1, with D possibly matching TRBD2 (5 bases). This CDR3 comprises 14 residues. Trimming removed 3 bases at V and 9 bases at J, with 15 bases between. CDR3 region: CASSFLRTSGEQFF. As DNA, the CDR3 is TGTGCCAGCAGTTTCCTCCGAACAAGCGGTGAGCAGTTCTTC.

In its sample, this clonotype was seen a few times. The CDR3 DNA reads as TGCAGTGCTAGAGCGGCAGGATTAGGAGAGACCCAGTACTTC. Translating gives CSARAAGLGETQYF. This sequence joins TRBV20-1 and TRBJ2-5; D unclear. The CDR3 contains 14 residues. Trimming took off 1 base at V and 4 bases at J, with 13 bases between the two ends. Germline V CDR1 and CDR2: DFQATT, SNEGSKA (reference sequence).

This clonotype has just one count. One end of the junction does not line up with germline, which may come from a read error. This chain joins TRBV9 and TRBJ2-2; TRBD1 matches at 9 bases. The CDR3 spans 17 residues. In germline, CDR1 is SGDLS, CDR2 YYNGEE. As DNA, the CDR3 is TGTGCCAGCAGCTCCTGGGACAGGGAGGTAACACCCGGGGAGCTGTTCTTT. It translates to CASSSWDREVTPGELFF.

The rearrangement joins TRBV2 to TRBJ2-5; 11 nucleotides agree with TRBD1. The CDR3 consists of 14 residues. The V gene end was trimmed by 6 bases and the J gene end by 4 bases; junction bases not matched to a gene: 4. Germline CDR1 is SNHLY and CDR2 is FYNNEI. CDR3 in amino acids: CASSQDRGRETQYF. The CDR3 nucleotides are TGTGCCAGCAGCCAGGACAGGGGGCGAGAGACCCAGTACTTC. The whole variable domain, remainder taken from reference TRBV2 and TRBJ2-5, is EPEVTQTPSHQVTQMGQEVILRCVPISNHLYFYWYRQILGQKVEFLVSFYNNEISEKSEIFDDQFSVERPDGSNFTLKIRSTKLEDSAMYFCASSQDRGRETQYFGPGTRLLVL.

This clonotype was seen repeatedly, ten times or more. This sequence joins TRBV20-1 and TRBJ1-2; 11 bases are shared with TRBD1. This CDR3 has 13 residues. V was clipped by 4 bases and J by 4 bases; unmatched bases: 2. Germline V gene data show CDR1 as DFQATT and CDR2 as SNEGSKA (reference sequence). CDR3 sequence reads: CSAKDRGLYGYTF. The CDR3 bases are TGCAGTGCTAAGGACAGGGGGCTCTATGGCTACACCTTC.